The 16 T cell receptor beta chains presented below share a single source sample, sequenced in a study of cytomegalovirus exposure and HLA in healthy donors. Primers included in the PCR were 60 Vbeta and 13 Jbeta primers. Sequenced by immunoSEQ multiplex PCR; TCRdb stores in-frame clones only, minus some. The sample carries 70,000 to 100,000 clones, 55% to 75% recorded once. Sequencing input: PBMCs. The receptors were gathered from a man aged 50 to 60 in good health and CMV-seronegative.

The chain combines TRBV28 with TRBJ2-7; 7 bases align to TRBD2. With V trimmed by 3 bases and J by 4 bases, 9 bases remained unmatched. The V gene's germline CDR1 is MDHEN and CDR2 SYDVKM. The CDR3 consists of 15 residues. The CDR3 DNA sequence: TGTGCCAGCAGTTTCTCTTGGGACTATACTTACGAGCAGTACTTC. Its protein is CASSFSWDYTYEQYF.

The DNA for the CDR3 is TGTGCCAGCAGTGGGACAGGGGCCGGTGGCTACACCTTC. It codes for CASSGTGAGGYTF. The chain has TRBV2 and TRBJ1-2; TRBD1 matches 9 bases. CDR3 size: 13 residues. V lost 4 bases and J lost 7; bases outside the gene matches: 4. Per the germline V gene, CDR1 is SNHLY and CDR2 is FYNNEI.

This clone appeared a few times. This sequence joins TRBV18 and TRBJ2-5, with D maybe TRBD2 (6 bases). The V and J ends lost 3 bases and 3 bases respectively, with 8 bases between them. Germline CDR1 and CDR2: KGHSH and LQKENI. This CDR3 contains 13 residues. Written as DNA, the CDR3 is TGTGCCAGCTCACCGCGCGGGAAAGAGACCCAGTACTTC. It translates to CASSPRGKETQYF.

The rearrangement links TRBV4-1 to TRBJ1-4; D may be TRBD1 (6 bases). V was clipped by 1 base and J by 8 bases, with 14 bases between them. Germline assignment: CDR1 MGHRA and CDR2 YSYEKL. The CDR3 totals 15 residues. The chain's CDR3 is CASSQGRGAEEKLFF. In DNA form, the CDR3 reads TGCGCCAGCAGCCAAGGTCGGGGGGCTGAGGAAAAACTGTTTTTT.

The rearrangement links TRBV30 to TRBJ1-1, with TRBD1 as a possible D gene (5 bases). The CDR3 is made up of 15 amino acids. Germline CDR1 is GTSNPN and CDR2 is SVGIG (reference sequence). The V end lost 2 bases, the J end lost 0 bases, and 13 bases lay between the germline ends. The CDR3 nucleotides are TGTGCCTGGAGTCCACTGGACACCCTGAACACTGAAGCTTTCTTT. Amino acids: CAWSPLDTLNTEAFF.

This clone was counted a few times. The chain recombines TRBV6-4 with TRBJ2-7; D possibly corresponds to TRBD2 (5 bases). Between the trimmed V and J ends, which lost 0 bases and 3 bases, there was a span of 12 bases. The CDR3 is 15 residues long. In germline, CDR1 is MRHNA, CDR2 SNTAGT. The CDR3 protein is CASSDSRTGLYEQYV. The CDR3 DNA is TGTGCCAGCAGTGACTCTAGGACTGGCCTCTACGAGCAGTACGTC.

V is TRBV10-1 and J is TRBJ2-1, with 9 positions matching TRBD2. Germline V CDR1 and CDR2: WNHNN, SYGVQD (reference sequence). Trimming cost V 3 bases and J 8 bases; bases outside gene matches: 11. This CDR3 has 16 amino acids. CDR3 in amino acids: CASSDPASGDEHEQFF. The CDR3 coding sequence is TGCGCCAGCAGTGACCCGGCTAGCGGGGACGAACATGAGCAGTTCTTC.

In nucleotides, the CDR3 is TGCAGTGCTAGCGGGATGGAGACCCAGTACTTC. Encoded protein: CSASGMETQYF. V usage is TRBV20-1 and J usage is TRBJ2-5, with D possibly being TRBD2 (5 bases). This CDR3 comprises 11 residues. Trimming removed 3 bases at V and 5 bases at J, with 7 bases between. Germline loops: CDR1 DFQATT, CDR2 SNEGSKA (reference sequence).

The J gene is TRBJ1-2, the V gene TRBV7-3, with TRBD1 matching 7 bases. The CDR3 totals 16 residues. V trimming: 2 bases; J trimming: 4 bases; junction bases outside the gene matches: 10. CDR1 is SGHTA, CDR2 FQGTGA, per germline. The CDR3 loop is CASSLGPGQPGYGYTF. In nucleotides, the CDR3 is TGTGCCAGCAGCTTAGGGCCGGGACAGCCTGGCTATGGCTACACCTTC. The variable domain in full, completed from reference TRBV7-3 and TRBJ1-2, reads GAGVSQTPSNKVTEKGKYVELRCDPISGHTALYWYRQSLGQGPEFLIYFQGTGAADDSGLPNDRFFAVRPEGSVSTLKIQRTERGDSAVYLCASSLGPGQPGYGYTFGSGTRLTVV.

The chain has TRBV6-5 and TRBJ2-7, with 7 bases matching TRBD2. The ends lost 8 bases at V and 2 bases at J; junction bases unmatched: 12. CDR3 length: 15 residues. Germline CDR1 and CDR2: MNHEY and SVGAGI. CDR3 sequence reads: CASRREGVGTYEQYV. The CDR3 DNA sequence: TGTGCCAGCCGGAGGGAGGGTGTCGGGACCTACGAGCAGTACGTC.

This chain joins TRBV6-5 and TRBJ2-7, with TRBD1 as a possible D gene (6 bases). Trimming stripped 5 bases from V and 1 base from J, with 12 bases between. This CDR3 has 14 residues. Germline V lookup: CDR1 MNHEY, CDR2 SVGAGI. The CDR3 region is CASSPGHFSYEQYF. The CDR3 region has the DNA TGTGCCAGCAGTCCGGGACACTTTTCCTACGAGCAGTACTTC.

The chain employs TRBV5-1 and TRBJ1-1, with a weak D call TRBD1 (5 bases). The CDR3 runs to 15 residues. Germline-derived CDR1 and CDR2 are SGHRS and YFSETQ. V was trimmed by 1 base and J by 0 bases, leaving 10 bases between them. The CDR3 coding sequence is TGCGCCAGCAGCTTGAGAACAGGCATGAACACTGAAGCTTTCTTT. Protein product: CASSLRTGMNTEAFF.

CDR3 coding DNA: TGTGCCAGCAGCTTAAGCACAGGGGTGTTCACTGAAGCTTTCTTT. The encoded protein is CASSLSTGVFTEAFF. This chain connects TRBV7-3 to TRBJ1-1; the match to TRBD1 covers 7 bases. This CDR3 spans 15 amino acids. V shed 1 base and J 4 bases; nucleotides not matched to a gene: 6. Germline lookup yields CDR1 SGHTA and CDR2 FQGTGA.

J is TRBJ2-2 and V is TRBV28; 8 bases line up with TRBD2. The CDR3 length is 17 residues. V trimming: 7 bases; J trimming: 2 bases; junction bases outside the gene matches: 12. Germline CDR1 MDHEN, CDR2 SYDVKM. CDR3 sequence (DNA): TGTGCCAGCACCGGGACTAGTACTTCCCGAAACACCGGGGAGCTGTTTTTT. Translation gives CASTGTSTSRNTGELFF.

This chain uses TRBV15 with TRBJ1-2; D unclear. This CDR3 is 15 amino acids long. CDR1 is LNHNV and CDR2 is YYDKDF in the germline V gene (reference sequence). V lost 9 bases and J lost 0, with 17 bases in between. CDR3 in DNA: TGTGCCACAAGGCACCGACGGGATCCTAACTATGGCTACACCTTC. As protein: CATRHRRDPNYGYTF.

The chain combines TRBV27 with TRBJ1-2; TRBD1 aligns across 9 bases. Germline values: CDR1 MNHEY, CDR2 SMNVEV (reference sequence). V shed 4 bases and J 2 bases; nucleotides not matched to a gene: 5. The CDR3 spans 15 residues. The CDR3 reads CASSYYRGLNYGYTF. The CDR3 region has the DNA TGTGCCAGCAGTTACTACAGGGGGCTGAACTATGGCTACACCTTC.